The 16 T cell receptor beta chains given below trace back to one sample, sequenced in a study of cytomegalovirus exposure and HLA in healthy donors. PCR used 60 Vbeta primers and 13 Jbeta primers. Clones were sequenced by immunoSEQ multiplex PCR, and TCRdb holds only the in-frame ones, with some missing. The sample gives about 190,000 clones, 60% to 85% of which show up once; roughly 1.5% is in the top ten. The sequencing input was PBMCs. These receptors were collected from a woman aged 18-30 years in good health and CMV-seronegative.

The chain recombines TRBV5-8 with TRBJ1-3, with 8 bases matching TRBD1. The CDR3 has 11 amino acids. The J segment lost 10 bases and the V segment lost 7 bases, leaving 4 bases of the junction unmatched. The germline gives CDR1 SGHTS, CDR2 YDEGEE. In DNA, the CDR3 is TGTGCCAGCGCACAGGGGGGAACCATATATTTT. This codes for CASAQGGTIYF. The variable domain in full, completed from reference TRBV5-8 and TRBJ1-3, reads EAGVTQSPTHLIKTRGQQATLRCSPISGHTSVYWYQQALGLGLQFLLWYDEGEERNRGNFPPRFSGRQFPNYSSELNVNALELEDSALYLCASAQGGTIYFGEGSWLTVV.

This chain links TRBV28 with TRBJ2-1; TRBD2 matches 11 bases. The trim removed 5 bases at V and 0 bases at J, leaving 6 bases unmatched. Germline assignment: CDR1 MDHEN and CDR2 SYDVKM. This CDR3 is 17 amino acids long. CDR3 amino acids: CASSRSSGGSSYNEQFF. The CDR3 nucleotides are TGTGCCAGCAGTCGCTCTAGCGGGGGGAGCTCCTACAATGAGCAGTTCTTC.

The CDR3 sequence is CASSEPRARGSNQPQHF. For the CDR3, the DNA is TGTGCCAGCAGTGAACCCAGGGCTAGGGGGAGCAATCAGCCCCAGCATTTT. V usage is TRBV6-1 and J usage is TRBJ1-5, with TRBD1 as a possible D gene (6 bases). Trimming took 2 bases from V and 1 from J, leaving 15 bases between them. The CDR3 has 17 residues. Germline assignment: CDR1 MNHNS and CDR2 SASEGT.

The chain carries TRBV9 and TRBJ2-2, with D unclear. V was clipped by 3 bases and J by 7 bases, with 16 bases between them. Germline CDR1 is SGDLS and CDR2 is YYNGEE. The CDR3 has 15 residues. CDR3 residues: CASSGVHQSGGELFF. In DNA form, the CDR3 reads TGTGCCAGCAGCGGAGTACATCAGTCGGGCGGGGAGCTGTTTTTT.

The chain employs TRBV14 and TRBJ1-4; 7 nucleotides match TRBD1. The CDR3 length is 17 residues. With 1 base clipped from V and 0 bases from J, the junction kept 5 bases outside the gene matches. Looked up from germline, CDR1 is SGHDN and CDR2 is FVKESK. For the CDR3, the DNA is TGTGCCAGCAGCCAAGTGACAGGGCTATCAACTAATGAAAAACTGTTTTTT. Its translation is CASSQVTGLSTNEKLFF.

The chain combines TRBV20-1 with TRBJ2-7; a weak D match, TRBD1 (6 bases). This CDR3 is 11 amino acids long. Between the trimmed V and J ends, which lost 6 bases and 6 bases, there was a span of 12 bases. The germline V gene has CDR1 DFQATT and CDR2 SNEGSKA (reference sequence). Written as DNA, the CDR3 is TGCAGTGCCCCCAGGGGACGCGAGCAGTACTTC. Translated, it gives CSAPRGREQYF.

This clone has only one observation. The CDR3 DNA is TGTGCCAGCAGTCGAGGGGGCGCAGCCGGGGAGCTGTTTTTT. Amino acids: CASSRGGAAGELFF. The J gene is TRBJ2-2, the V gene TRBV28; 7 bases are shared with TRBD1. CDR3 length: 14 amino acids. J was trimmed by 6 bases and V by 5 bases; bases with no gene match: 6. Germline V gene sequence: CDR1 MDHEN, CDR2 SYDVKM.

The J gene is TRBJ2-3, the V gene TRBV7-2; D is undetermined. This CDR3 has 13 amino acids. The V end lost 6 bases, the J end lost 0 bases, and 7 bases lay between the germline ends. Germline CDR1 is SGHTA and CDR2 is FQGNSA. CDR3 coding DNA: TGTGCCAGCAGAGCGTCTAGCACAGATACGCAGTATTTT. Encoded protein: CASRASSTDTQYF.

The chain employs TRBV11-3 and TRBJ2-1; 7 bases agree with TRBD2. Germline V gives CDR1 SGHNT, CDR2 YENEEA. This CDR3 has 14 amino acids. J lost 6 bases, V lost 3 bases, and 5 bases had no gene match. The CDR3 region has the DNA TGTGCCAGCAGCTTTCGATCGGGGGGCAATGAGCAGTTCTTC. It yields the protein CASSFRSGGNEQFF.

The chain is built from TRBV29-1 and TRBJ2-1; 9 bases align to TRBD1. Trimming cost V 2 bases and J 0 bases; bases outside gene matches: 11. The germline CDR1 and CDR2 sequences are SQVTM and ANQGSEA. The CDR3 covers 18 residues. The CDR3 is CSVEIPRTGDNSYNEQFF. CDR3 nucleotides: TGCAGCGTTGAAATCCCCCGGACAGGGGACAACTCCTACAATGAGCAGTTCTTC.

This chain links TRBV27 with TRBJ2-7, with a tentative D call TRBD2 (7 bases). Germline values: CDR1 MNHEY, CDR2 SMNVEV (reference sequence). V shed 5 bases and J shed 3 bases, with 11 bases lying between them. The CDR3 totals 13 residues. The CDR3 sequence: CASSKGGLYEQYF. The CDR3 coding sequence is TGTGCCAGCAGTAAGGGGGGGCTCTACGAGCAGTACTTC.

The V call is TRBV29-1, the J call TRBJ2-7; TRBD1 aligns across 8 bases. CDR1 is SQVTM, CDR2 ANQGSEA, per germline. The CDR3 runs to 16 residues. Losses at the gene ends were 0 bases for V and 6 bases for J; bases not matched to a gene: 13. CDR3 DNA sequence: TGCAGCGTTGAAGAGAACCAGGGGGCCCCGAGAGGCGAGCAGTACTTC. It encodes CSVEENQGAPRGEQYF.

V is TRBV27 and J is TRBJ1-1; TRBD1 agrees at 7 bases. J was trimmed by 2 bases and V by 8 bases; bases with no gene match: 8. CDR3 length: 14 residues. Per germline, CDR1 MNHEY and CDR2 SMNVEV (reference sequence). DNA of the CDR3: TGTGCCAGCGGGTATACAGGGGTTAACACTGAAGCTTTCTTT. It encodes CASGYTGVNTEAFF.

This clone was counted a few times. This sequence joins TRBV10-1 and TRBJ2-7; 7 bases are shared with TRBD2. The CDR3 is made up of 15 amino acids. The junction had 10 bases not matched to a gene; V was cut back by 2 bases and J by 6 bases. The germline V gene has CDR1 WNHNN and CDR2 SYGVQD (reference sequence). For the CDR3, the DNA is TGCGCCAGCAGTGAGAGGACGCTCGGGAGGCCCGAGCAGTACTTC. Amino acid sequence: CASSERTLGRPEQYF.

V and J are TRBV15 and TRBJ1-6; TRBD1 might be the D (5 bases). The CDR3 has 15 residues. V was trimmed by 5 bases and J by 7 bases, leaving 15 bases between them. Germline V gives CDR1 LNHNV, CDR2 YYDKDF (reference sequence). This CDR3 is CATSRRVGGNSPLHF. DNA of the CDR3: TGTGCCACCAGCCGCAGGGTCGGAGGGAATTCACCCCTCCACTTT. Drawing the rest from reference TRBV15 and TRBJ1-6, the complete variable domain is DAMVIQNPRYQVTQFGKPVTLSCSQTLNHNVMYWYQQKSSQAPKLLFHYYDKDFNNEADTPDNFQSRRPNTSFCFLDIRSPGLGDTAMYLCATSRRVGGNSPLHFGNGTRLTVT.

This sequence joins TRBV27 and TRBJ1-1; D gene uncertain. This CDR3 comprises 13 residues. Trimming took off 1 base at V and 11 bases at J, with 14 bases between the two ends. Germline CDR1 MNHEY, CDR2 SMNVEV (reference sequence). CDR3 in amino acids: CASSLWPPRRAFF. The CDR3 nucleotides read TGTGCCAGCAGTTTATGGCCCCCAAGGCGGGCTTTCTTT.